This TCR beta chain was sequenced in a study of cytomegalovirus exposure and HLA in healthy donors. General study findings and limits: In most subjects, TCR beta sequences reportedly gave accurate predictions of HLA-A and HLA-B alleles. In a later analysis, specific HLA alleles were associated with under 20,000 TCR beta sequences at a 0.05 false discovery rate.

Notes on this clone: No antigen is known for it.

A multiplex PCR was run with 60 Vbeta primers and 13 Jbeta primers. Sequencing used immunoSEQ multiplex PCR; TCRdb keeps in-frame clones, though not all of them. The sample shows roughly 100,000 clones, 75% to 85% of them seen only once. This clonotype was obtained from a man younger than 40 in good health and CMV-seronegative. Sequenced material: PBMCs.

CDR3 residues: CASSQGASYEQYF. The CDR3 DNA reads as TGTGCCAGCTCACAAGGGGCGTCCTACGAGCAGTACTTC. The chain employs TRBV18 and TRBJ2-7, with a possible D match to TRBD1 (5 bases). The CDR3 loop spans 13 amino acids. Deletions cut 4 bases from V and 1 base from J, with 8 bases between. CDR1 and CDR2 (germline): KGHSH, LQKENI.